Below, 9 T cell receptor beta chains from the same sample are listed, as sequenced in a study of vaccination and CD4 T cells after COVID-19 (dated by TCRdb to 2022 to 2024). Library construction relied on PCR. Sequencer: Illumina iSeq 100. TCR sequencing of DNA from cultured CD4+ T cells used the Oncomine TCR Beta short-read assay at the Johns Hopkins FTIC core. The public reads were quality trimmed at Q25 with fastp and then assembled into clones with MiXCR by TCRdb, keeping productive beta chains. Each CDR3 protein gets just one entry, which takes the most common genes and DNA from the rows behind it. The sample includes 13,000 to 15,000 distinct CDR3 sequences, with roughly half observed a single time. Roughly 7.8% of the sample rests with the top ten. What these receptors recognize is not known. Interpreted using the paper, the treatment or condition label stands for: roughly ten-day PBMC culture with coronavirus spike peptide pools or control peptides (ViraFEST assay).

Source material: CD4+ T cells from blood, cultured in vitro. The receptors shown here come from a human donor who had recovered from COVID-19.

CDR3 in amino acids: CAGAGDNSPLHF. Written as DNA, the CDR3 is TGTGCGGGGGCAGGGGACAATTCACCCCTCCACTTT. The chain joins TRBV30 to TRBJ1-6; D is possibly TRBD1 (6 bases). The CDR3 is made up of 12 amino acids. Germline CDR1 reads GTSNPN; CDR2 reads SVGIG (reference sequence).

The V gene is TRBV18, the J gene TRBJ2-5, with a tentative D call TRBD2 (6 bases). There are 14 residues in the CDR3. With 3 bases removed from V and 3 bases from J, the gap between germline ends came to 11 bases. Germline CDR1 KGHSH, CDR2 LQKENI. The CDR3 loop is CASSPLGGEETQYF. DNA of the CDR3: TGTGCCAGCTCACCCCTGGGGGGTGAAGAGACCCAGTACTTC.

This chain uses TRBV15 with TRBJ1-4; D unclear. The germline V and J ends were trimmed by 0 bases and 13 bases, with 18 bases remaining between them. This CDR3 is 15 amino acids long. Germline CDR1 reads LNHNV; CDR2 reads YYDKDF (reference sequence). The CDR3 DNA sequence: TGTGCCACCAGCAGAGATGCGGGAAGAGCGGGCCGACTGTTTTTT. It is translated as CATSRDAGRAGRLFF.

The J gene is TRBJ2-1, the V gene TRBV6-1; D uncertain. The CDR3 sequence is 16 residues long. The ends were cut back, 3 bases at V and 0 bases at J, with 12 bases in the middle. The germline V gene has CDR1 MNHNS and CDR2 SASEGT. For the CDR3, the DNA is TGTGCCAGCAGTGATCCGACTGCCAGCTCCTACAATGAGCAGTTCTTC. It codes for CASSDPTASSYNEQFF.

This chain joins TRBV6-1 and TRBJ1-5; 9 nucleotides line up with TRBD1. The germline gives CDR1 MNHNS, CDR2 SASEGT. V dropped 6 bases and J dropped 6; count of bases not matched to a gene: 18. The length of the CDR3 is 18 residues. The CDR3 here is CASSPQGPGQGMAQPQHF. The CDR3 coding sequence is TGTGCCAGCAGCCCCCAAGGACCGGGACAGGGTATGGCTCAGCCCCAGCATTTT.

This clonotype occurred a few times. This rearrangement joins TRBV6-5 to TRBJ1-1; D gene unclear. The V end was cut by 4 bases, the J end by 0 bases, with 9 bases between. The CDR3 is made up of 14 amino acids. Germline-derived CDR1 and CDR2 are MNHEY and SVGAGI. In DNA form, the CDR3 reads TGTGCCAGCAGTTTCAGTCGAATGAACACTGAAGCTTTCTTT. Translating it yields CASSFSRMNTEAFF.

This clonotype turned up a few times. The chain recombines TRBV7-6 with TRBJ1-2; D possibly corresponds to TRBD1 (6 bases). V was clipped by 5 bases and J by 4 bases, with 14 bases between them. This CDR3 has 14 amino acids. CDR1 and CDR2 from the germline V gene are SGHVS and FNYEAQ. This CDR3 is CASSPAGGGYGYTF. The CDR3 region has the DNA TGTGCCAGCAGCCCCGCGGGGGGCGGCTATGGCTACACCTTC.

The J gene is TRBJ1-5, the V gene TRBV28; no clear D gene. The CDR3 spans 13 residues. Germline V gives CDR1 MDHEN, CDR2 SYDVKM. Trimming took off 4 bases at V and 4 bases at J, with 8 bases between the two ends. Written as DNA, the CDR3 is TGTGCCAGCAGTTCGGTGTGGAATCAGCCCCAGCATTTT. This translates into CASSSVWNQPQHF.

The gene calls are TRBV7-3 and TRBJ2-1; a possible D gene is TRBD2 (5 bases). The germline V and J ends were trimmed by 3 bases and 7 bases, with 10 bases remaining between them. The CDR3 runs to 13 residues. Looked up from germline, CDR1 is SGHTA and CDR2 is FQGTGA. The CDR3 sequence is CASSFDPGNEQFF. Written as DNA, the CDR3 is TGTGCCAGCAGCTTTGATCCGGGGAATGAGCAGTTCTTC.